A selection of T cell receptor beta chains follows, all from one sample in a study of CD4 T cells in relation to SARS-CoV-2 and coronaviruses. Profiled with immunoSEQ multiplex PCR; TCRdb holds only in-frame clones, not every one. The data contain about 18,000 clones, around 79% of them seen just once; the ten biggest clones take up about 32%. These receptors are not linked to any known antigen. Sequenced input: CD4+ T cells from PBMCs, cultured in vitro. Source of these receptors: a human donor in good health. Both conserved end residues are part of each CDR3. Fields, in order: clone size, V gene, J gene, D gene, CDR3 DNA, CDR3 protein. The D gene is left open where the match is weak. Expanded clones are given a class, and other clones once, few, many or no size at all.

clone size: .; V gene: TRBV3-1/TRBV3-2; J gene: TRBJ2-1; D gene: TRBD2; CDR3 DNA: TGTGCCAGCAGCCAACTAGCGGGAGAGTCCTACAATGAGCAGTTCTTC; CDR3 protein: CASSQLAGESYNEQFF
clone size: .; V gene: TRBV19; J gene: TRBJ2-4; D gene: .; CDR3 DNA: TGTGCCAGTAGTATAGACTTTGCCACGAGGGTTGGGGCCAAAAACATTCAGTACTTC; CDR3 protein: CASSIDFATRVGAKNIQYF
clone size: once; V gene: TRBV11-2; J gene: TRBJ1-2; D gene: .; CDR3 DNA: TGTGCCAGCAGCTTAGCGGGGCCCGGCTATGGCTACACCTTC; CDR3 protein: CASSLAGPGYGYTF
clone size: .; V gene: TRBV18; J gene: TRBJ2-5; D gene: .; CDR3 DNA: TGTGCCAGCTCACCACCTGGTTGGGCGGTTGCTCAAGAGACCCAGTACTTC; CDR3 protein: CASSPPGWAVAQETQYF
clone size: once; V gene: TRBV30; J gene: TRBJ1-3; D gene: .; CDR3 DNA: TGTGCCTGGACTGAAAGGGGAGGTGGAAACACCATATATTTT; CDR3 protein: CAWTERGGGNTIYF
clone size: once; V gene: TRBV14; J gene: TRBJ2-2; D gene: .; CDR3 DNA: TGTGCCAGCAGCCACCGGGGGGCGGACACCGGGGAGCTGTTTTTT; CDR3 protein: CASSHRGADTGELFF
clone size: .; V gene: TRBV28; J gene: TRBJ2-2; D gene: .; CDR3 DNA: TGTGCCAGTGGGGGTGGGGGCACCGGGGAGCTGTTTTTT; CDR3 protein: CASGGGGTGELFF
clone size: .; V gene: TRBV4-1; J gene: TRBJ1-2; D gene: TRBD1; CDR3 DNA: TGCGCCAGCAGCCAAGCGTATCTGGGACAGGGTGATGGCTACACCTTC; CDR3 protein: CASSQAYLGQGDGYTF
clone size: .; V gene: TRBV30; J gene: TRBJ2-4; D gene: .; CDR3 DNA: TGTGCCTGGAGGTTGAGGGTAGCCAAAAACATTCAGTACTTC; CDR3 protein: CAWRLRVAKNIQYF
clone size: .; V gene: TRBV13; J gene: TRBJ2-7; D gene: .; CDR3 DNA: TGTGCCAGCACCCGAAGTAGGGGGCGGGACGTCGAGCAGTACTTC; CDR3 protein: CASTRSRGRDVEQYF
clone size: .; V gene: TRBV30; J gene: TRBJ1-6; D gene: TRBD1; CDR3 DNA: TGTGCCTGGAGTGTCAAAGGACAGGGGAGAGATTCACCCCTCCACTTT; CDR3 protein: CAWSVKGQGRDSPLHF
clone size: .; V gene: TRBV2; J gene: TRBJ1-5; D gene: .; CDR3 DNA: TGTGCCAGCAGTGAAGCAGGGGCAGCTCAGCCCCAGCATTTT; CDR3 protein: CASSEAGAAQPQHF
clone size: .; V gene: TRBV21-1; J gene: TRBJ2-7; D gene: .; CDR3 DNA: TGTGCCAGCAGCAGCCGACAGGGGATCCGTCGTCTGAGCGAGCAGTACTTC; CDR3 protein: CASSSRQGIRRLSEQYF
clone size: .; V gene: TRBV4-2; J gene: TRBJ1-5; D gene: TRBD1; CDR3 DNA: TGTGCCAGCAGCCAAAGTGAAGCAGGGGGTGTTCAGCCCCAGCATTTT; CDR3 protein: CASSQSEAGGVQPQHF
clone size: .; V gene: TRBV5-1; J gene: TRBJ1-1; D gene: .; CDR3 DNA: TGCGCCAGCAGCTTTTCAGGGGACTCCTTAATGAACACTGAAGCTTTCTTT; CDR3 protein: CASSFSGDSLMNTEAFF
clone size: few; V gene: TRBV7-6; J gene: TRBJ2-5; D gene: TRBD2; CDR3 DNA: TGTGCCAGCAGCTTAGAGGGACTAGCGGTCCGGGAGACCCAGTACTTC; CDR3 protein: CASSLEGLAVRETQYF
clone size: .; V gene: TRBV6-6; J gene: TRBJ2-5; D gene: .; CDR3 DNA: TGTGCCAGCAGTTCCGGGACACCACCTGGAGAGACCCAGTACTTC; CDR3 protein: CASSSGTPPGETQYF
clone size: .; V gene: TRBV28; J gene: TRBJ2-5; D gene: .; CDR3 DNA: TGTGCCAGCAGTCCGGGTCTGTTACAGACCCAGTACTTC; CDR3 protein: CASSPGLLQTQYF
clone size: .; V gene: TRBV6-5; J gene: TRBJ1-2; D gene: .; CDR3 DNA: TGTGCCAGCAAAGAGGTCAGCAACTATGGCTACACCTTC; CDR3 protein: CASKEVSNYGYTF
clone size: .; V gene: TRBV3-1/TRBV3-2; J gene: TRBJ2-7; D gene: TRBD2; CDR3 DNA: TGTGCCAGCAGCCAAGATCCCGGGAGGCTATACGAGCAGTACTTC; CDR3 protein: CASSQDPGRLYEQYF
clone size: few; V gene: TRBV18; J gene: TRBJ1-3; D gene: .; CDR3 DNA: TGTGCCAGCTCACCACCCACCGCCCCGGGAAACACCATATATTTT; CDR3 protein: CASSPPTAPGNTIYF
clone size: .; V gene: TRBV28; J gene: TRBJ1-1; D gene: .; CDR3 DNA: TGTGCCAGCAGTGGGGGATTCACTGAAGCTTTCTTT; CDR3 protein: CASSGGFTEAFF
clone size: .; V gene: TRBV10-3; J gene: TRBJ1-5; D gene: .; CDR3 DNA: TGTGCCATCAGTGATTCGGACGGGGACCAGCCCCAGCATTTT; CDR3 protein: CAISDSDGDQPQHF
clone size: .; V gene: TRBV4-2; J gene: TRBJ2-3; D gene: .; CDR3 DNA: TGTGCCAGCAGCCAATCCAGCGCGACATCGGATACGCAGTATTTT; CDR3 protein: CASSQSSATSDTQYF
clone size: .; V gene: TRBV10-3; J gene: TRBJ2-7; D gene: TRBD2; CDR3 DNA: TGTGCCATCAGCCGGGAGGTCCCCTACGAGCAGTACTTC; CDR3 protein: CAISREVPYEQYF
clone size: few; V gene: TRBV7-8; J gene: TRBJ2-1; D gene: .; CDR3 DNA: TGTGCCAGCAGCTTAGTGACAGGACTAGAGCCGACGGATGAGCAGTTCTTC; CDR3 protein: CASSLVTGLEPTDEQFF
clone size: .; V gene: TRBV5-1; J gene: TRBJ2-6; D gene: .; CDR3 DNA: TGCGCCAGCAGCTCGACAGGCTCTAGGGCCAACGTCCTGACTTTC; CDR3 protein: CASSSTGSRANVLTF
clone size: .; V gene: TRBV24-1; J gene: TRBJ2-7; D gene: TRBD1; CDR3 DNA: TGTGCCACCAGTGATCGACAGGGGATCGGCGAGCAGTACTTC; CDR3 protein: CATSDRQGIGEQYF
clone size: .; V gene: TRBV6-1; J gene: TRBJ2-3; D gene: TRBD2; CDR3 DNA: TGTGCCAGCAGTGAGCTGACTAGCGGGTGGGACACAGATACGCAGTATTTT; CDR3 protein: CASSELTSGWDTDTQYF
clone size: few; V gene: TRBV5-1; J gene: TRBJ2-2; D gene: TRBD1; CDR3 DNA: TGCGCCAGCACCCCCCAGGGGGCTCACACCGGGGAGCTGTTTTTT; CDR3 protein: CASTPQGAHTGELFF
clone size: .; V gene: TRBV12-3/TRBV12-4; J gene: TRBJ1-1; D gene: .; CDR3 DNA: TGTGCCAGCAGTTTAGAGAACACTGAAGCTTTCTTT; CDR3 protein: CASSLENTEAFF
clone size: once; V gene: TRBV30; J gene: TRBJ2-5; D gene: .; CDR3 DNA: TGTGCCTGGAGCGGGACCTCCTTTGACGAGACCCAGTACTTC; CDR3 protein: CAWSGTSFDETQYF
clone size: .; V gene: TRBV27; J gene: TRBJ2-7; D gene: TRBD2; CDR3 DNA: TGTGCCAGCAGTTCCACAGGACTAGCGGGGGGTTACGAGCAGTACTTC; CDR3 protein: CASSSTGLAGGYEQYF
clone size: .; V gene: TRBV6-1; J gene: TRBJ1-5; D gene: .; CDR3 DNA: TGTGCCAGCAGTGGGTATGGGGTTTGGGAAGGTCAGCCCCAGCATTTT; CDR3 protein: CASSGYGVWEGQPQHF
clone size: .; V gene: TRBV15; J gene: TRBJ1-5; D gene: TRBD1; CDR3 DNA: TGTGCCACCAGCAGAGAGGCCAGGGGGTATGATCAGCCCCAGCATTTT; CDR3 protein: CATSREARGYDQPQHF
clone size: once; V gene: TRBV2; J gene: TRBJ1-2; D gene: .; CDR3 DNA: TGTGCCAGCAGCCTAGGCCAGAGCTATGGCTACACCTTC; CDR3 protein: CASSLGQSYGYTF
clone size: .; V gene: TRBV7-9; J gene: TRBJ1-6; D gene: .; CDR3 DNA: TGTGCCAGCAGCTTCCTTGGGGTTAATTCACCCCTCCACTTT; CDR3 protein: CASSFLGVNSPLHF
clone size: .; V gene: TRBV25-1; J gene: TRBJ2-1; D gene: TRBD2; CDR3 DNA: TGTGCCACCACCGAAGCGGGGGGAGTCAGGAATGAGCAGTTCTTC; CDR3 protein: CATTEAGGVRNEQFF
clone size: few; V gene: TRBV5-4; J gene: TRBJ2-7; D gene: .; CDR3 DNA: TGTGCCAGCAGCATCCTCGCTAAGGGGGACGAGCAGTACTTC; CDR3 protein: CASSILAKGDEQYF
clone size: .; V gene: TRBV5-6; J gene: TRBJ2-3; D gene: .; CDR3 DNA: TGTGCCAGCAGCTTAGGAGATACGCAGTATTTT; CDR3 protein: CASSLGDTQYF
clone size: large; V gene: TRBV30; J gene: TRBJ1-2; D gene: .; CDR3 DNA: TGTGCCTGGAGTGTACTGGCGGCGGGACGGGTCACCTTC; CDR3 protein: CAWSVLAAGRVTF
clone size: once; V gene: TRBV4-2; J gene: TRBJ2-7; D gene: TRBD1; CDR3 DNA: TGTGCCAGCAGTGGACAGGGGGGGTACGAGCAGTACTTC; CDR3 protein: CASSGQGGYEQYF
clone size: .; V gene: TRBV2; J gene: TRBJ1-2; D gene: .; CDR3 DNA: TGTGCCAGCACCGCGACTTGGGGACGGGACAACTATGGCTACACCTTC; CDR3 protein: CASTATWGRDNYGYTF
clone size: .; V gene: TRBV5-1; J gene: TRBJ2-7; D gene: TRBD2; CDR3 DNA: TGCGCCAGCAGCTTGGCCCCGCCTAGCGGGAGTTTATTGGGGTCCTACGAGCAGTACTTC; CDR3 protein: CASSLAPPSGSLLGSYEQYF
clone size: .; V gene: TRBV6-1; J gene: TRBJ1-2; D gene: TRBD1; CDR3 DNA: TGTGCCAGCAGTGAAACAGGGGTATATGGCTACACCTTC; CDR3 protein: CASSETGVYGYTF
clone size: medium-sized; V gene: TRBV6-5; J gene: TRBJ1-4; D gene: .; CDR3 DNA: TGTGCCAGCAACGAGGCCCTGGTTGCTAATGAAAAACTGTTTTTT; CDR3 protein: CASNEALVANEKLFF
clone size: .; V gene: TRBV3-1/TRBV3-2; J gene: TRBJ2-1; D gene: TRBD2; CDR3 DNA: TGTGCCAGCAGCCAAGATACGCGGGAGGGAGGGGAGCAGTTCTTC; CDR3 protein: CASSQDTREGGEQFF
clone size: large; V gene: TRBV7-8; J gene: TRBJ1-1; D gene: .; CDR3 DNA: TGTGCCAGCAGCTTCCGGATGAACACTGAAGCTTTCTTT; CDR3 protein: CASSFRMNTEAFF
clone size: once; V gene: TRBV11-2; J gene: TRBJ1-1; D gene: TRBD1; CDR3 DNA: TGTGCCAGCAGCCCGGACAGGGGTTGGACTGAAGCTTTCTTT; CDR3 protein: CASSPDRGWTEAFF
clone size: .; V gene: TRBV5-4; J gene: TRBJ2-3; D gene: TRBD1; CDR3 DNA: TGTGCCAGCGCCTCCGGGACAGCTACAGATACGCAGTATTTT; CDR3 protein: CASASGTATDTQYF
clone size: .; V gene: TRBV3-1/TRBV3-2; J gene: TRBJ1-1; D gene: TRBD1; CDR3 DNA: TGTGCCAGCAGCCAAGACATCACAGGGGCCGCCGAAGCTTTCTTT; CDR3 protein: CASSQDITGAAEAFF
clone size: .; V gene: TRBV3-1/TRBV3-2; J gene: TRBJ1-2; D gene: .; CDR3 DNA: TGTGCCAGCAGCCAAGATGATTCCTATGGCTACACCTTC; CDR3 protein: CASSQDDSYGYTF
clone size: .; V gene: TRBV14; J gene: TRBJ1-1; D gene: .; CDR3 DNA: TGTGCCAGCAGCCAAAACGTTGTTTCGGCTTTCTTT; CDR3 protein: CASSQNVVSAFF
clone size: .; V gene: TRBV5-4; J gene: TRBJ2-7; D gene: .; CDR3 DNA: TGTGCCAGCAGCTTTACGGTAAACTCCTACGAGCAGTACTTC; CDR3 protein: CASSFTVNSYEQYF
clone size: .; V gene: TRBV29-1; J gene: TRBJ2-3; D gene: TRBD2; CDR3 DNA: TGCAGCGCACTTAGCGGGAGCACAGATACGCAGTATTTT; CDR3 protein: CSALSGSTDTQYF
clone size: .; V gene: TRBV3-1/TRBV3-2; J gene: TRBJ1-1; D gene: .; CDR3 DNA: TGTGCCAGCAGGGGACTCCTCCACACTGAAGCTTTCTTT; CDR3 protein: CASRGLLHTEAFF
clone size: .; V gene: TRBV3-1/TRBV3-2; J gene: TRBJ1-4; D gene: TRBD1; CDR3 DNA: TGTGCCAGCAGCCAAGAGGGACAGGGTGCAAAACTGTTTTTT; CDR3 protein: CASSQEGQGAKLFF